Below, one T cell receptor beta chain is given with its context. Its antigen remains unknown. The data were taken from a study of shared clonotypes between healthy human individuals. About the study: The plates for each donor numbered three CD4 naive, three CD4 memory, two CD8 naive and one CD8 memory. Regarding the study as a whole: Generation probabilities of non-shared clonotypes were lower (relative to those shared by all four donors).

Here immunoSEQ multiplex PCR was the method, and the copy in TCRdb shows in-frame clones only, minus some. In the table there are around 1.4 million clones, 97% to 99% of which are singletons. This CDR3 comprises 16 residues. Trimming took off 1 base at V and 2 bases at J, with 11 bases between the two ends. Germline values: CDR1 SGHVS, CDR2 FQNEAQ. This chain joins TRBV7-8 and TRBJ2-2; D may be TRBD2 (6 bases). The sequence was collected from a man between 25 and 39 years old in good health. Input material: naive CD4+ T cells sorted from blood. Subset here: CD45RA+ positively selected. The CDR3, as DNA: TGTGCCAGCAGCTTAGGGCTGCGGGGTAACACCGGGGAGCTGTTTTTT. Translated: CASSLGLRGNTGELFF. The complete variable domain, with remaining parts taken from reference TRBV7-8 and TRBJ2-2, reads GAGVSQSPRYKVAKRGQDVALRCDPISGHVSLFWYQQALGQGPEFLTYFQNEAQLDKSGLPSDRFFAERPEGSVSTLKIQRTQQEDSAVYLCASSLGLRGNTGELFFGEGSRLTVL.